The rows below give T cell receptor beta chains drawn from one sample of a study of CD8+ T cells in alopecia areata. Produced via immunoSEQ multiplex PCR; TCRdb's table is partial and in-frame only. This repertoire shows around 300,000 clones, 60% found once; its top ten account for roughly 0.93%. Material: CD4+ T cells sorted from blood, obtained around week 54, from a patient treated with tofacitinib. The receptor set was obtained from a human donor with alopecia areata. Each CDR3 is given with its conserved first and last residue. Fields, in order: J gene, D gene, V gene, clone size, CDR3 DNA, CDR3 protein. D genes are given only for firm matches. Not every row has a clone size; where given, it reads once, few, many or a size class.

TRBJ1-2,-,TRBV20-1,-,TGCAGTGCTACCCAGGTGGAGGGCTACACCTTC,CSATQVEGYTF
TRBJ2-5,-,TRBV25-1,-,TGTGCCAGCAGTGAATCGAGGGAATTTCAAGAGACCCAGTACTTC,CASSESREFQETQYF
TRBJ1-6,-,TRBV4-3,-,TGCGCCAGCAGCCAAGAGGTGGGCCTCGGGCCCCTCCACTTT,CASSQEVGLGPLHF
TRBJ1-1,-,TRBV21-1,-,TGTGCCAGCAACGACAGGGGAGTAACTGAAGCTTTCTTT,CASNDRGVTEAFF
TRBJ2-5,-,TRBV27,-,TGTGCCAGCAGTTTAAATTGGGGCCACCAAGAGACCCAGTACTTC,CASSLNWGHQETQYF
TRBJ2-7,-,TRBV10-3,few,TGTGCCATCAGTGATCCCTACGAGCAGTACTTC,CAISDPYEQYF
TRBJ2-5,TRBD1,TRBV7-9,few,TGTGCCAGCAGCTCCCAGACAGGGGAAGAGACCCAGTACTTC,CASSSQTGEETQYF
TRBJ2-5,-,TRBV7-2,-,TGTGCCAGCAGCTTAGGTCCAGGTGAACAAGAGACCCAGTACTTC,CASSLGPGEQETQYF
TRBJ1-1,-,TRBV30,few,TGTGCCTGGAGTGACAGCACTGAAGCTTTCTTT,CAWSDSTEAFF
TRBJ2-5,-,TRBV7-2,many,TGTGCCAGCAGCCGCCGGGTGGACGGAGAGACCCAGTACTTC,CASSRRVDGETQYF
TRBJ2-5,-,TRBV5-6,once,TGTGCCAGCAGCTTGGGTCGGGACCGCCAAGAGACCCAGTACTTC,CASSLGRDRQETQYF
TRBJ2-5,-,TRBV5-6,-,TGTGCCAGCAGCTTGGACCGGGGCGGAGAGACCCAGTACTTC,CASSLDRGGETQYF
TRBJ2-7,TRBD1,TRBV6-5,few,TGTGCCAGCAGTTACACCGGGACAGCCTACGAGCAGTACTTC,CASSYTGTAYEQYF
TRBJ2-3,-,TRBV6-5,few,TGTGCCAGCAGTCGGGACGCCTCGGAGTATTTT,CASSRDASEYF
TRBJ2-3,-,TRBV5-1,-,TGCGCCAGCAGCTTGGCTCCGACAGATACGCAGTATTTT,CASSLAPTDTQYF
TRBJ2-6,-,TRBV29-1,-,TGCAGCGTTGAGGCTGGGGCCAACGTCCTGACTTTC,CSVEAGANVLTF
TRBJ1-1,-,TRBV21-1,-,TGTGCCAGCAGCACACCGACAGGGTATCACACTGAAGCTTTCTTT,CASSTPTGYHTEAFF
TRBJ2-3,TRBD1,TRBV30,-,TGTGCCTGGAGTAGGGGACAGGGTGCAGATACGCAGTATTTT,CAWSRGQGADTQYF
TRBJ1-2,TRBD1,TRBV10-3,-,TGTGCCATCAGCCCGGGACAGAACTATGGCTACACCTTC,CAISPGQNYGYTF
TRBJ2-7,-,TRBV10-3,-,TGTGCCATCAGGACAGCCAGCTCCTACGAGCAGTACTTC,CAIRTASSYEQYF
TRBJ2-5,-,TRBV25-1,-,TGTGCCAGCAGTGATCCGACGACTTACCAAGAGACCCAGTACTTC,CASSDPTTYQETQYF
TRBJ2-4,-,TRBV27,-,TGTGCCAGCAGTGGACAGTTAAGCAAAAACATTCAGTACTTC,CASSGQLSKNIQYF
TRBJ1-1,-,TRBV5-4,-,TGTGCGATTATCAGAGGGGGTTTCTTT,CAIIRGGFF
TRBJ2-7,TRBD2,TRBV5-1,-,TGCGCCAGCAATTTCGAGGGGAGGGCCTACGAGCAGTACTTC,CASNFEGRAYEQYF
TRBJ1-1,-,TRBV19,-,TGTGCCAGTAGCCTTGGGGGCGGTAGGAACACTGAAGCTTTCTTT,CASSLGGGRNTEAFF
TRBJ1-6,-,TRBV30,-,TGTGCCTGGAATTGGGGGAGGGACTCACCCCTCCACTTT,CAWNWGRDSPLHF
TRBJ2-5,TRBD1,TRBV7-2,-,TGTGCCAGCAGCTTGATGACAGGGGAAGAGACCCAGTACTTC,CASSLMTGEETQYF